Listed below are T cell receptor beta chains from one sample, sequenced in a study of Tregs in tolerant kidney transplant recipients. The data were produced by immunoSEQ multiplex PCR, yet TCRdb's version contains in-frame clones alone and is incomplete. The table shows around 230,000 clones, with about 80% occurring only once. Material for sequencing was CD4+ T cells from blood. The origin of the receptors is a human donor in good health. CDR3s leave out the opening cysteine and the closing phenylalanine or tryptophan.

>TRBV5-1
ASRPQGSTNTEAF
>TRBV5-4
ASSSRDREFNYGYT
>TRBV11-2
ASSSPTGGDEQY
>TRBV27
ASSRGQGISGNTIY
>TRBV7-2
ASSLARRLNTEAF
>TRBV4-1
ASSQPRGGEQY
>TRBV19
ASSSDRGLDQPQH
>TRBV5-1
ASSFQDNYGYT
>TRBV19
ASSIGGRGYNEQF
>TRBV30
AWSVLRGIRNQPQH
>TRBV30
AWSVLGGPSDTQY
>TRBV27
ASRVGGGAGEAF
>TRBV7-6
ASSPAWRTGGWTGELF
>TRBV7-9
ASSLVDVGVDEQY
>TRBV5-1
ASSLGGGRGSQH
>TRBV10-3
AIRPGQGGTEAF
>TRBV7-2
ASSTRLAPGVTQY
>TRBV2
ASSGEGQGLGYSNQPQH
>TRBV27
ASSRVKVAPNEKLF
>TRBV6-4
ASPKGTSGGSTDTQY
>TRBV18
ASSPGRNSNQPQH
>TRBV18
ASSPAGDGPGELF
>TRBV27
ASCLRGQGAYGYT
>TRBV11-2
ASSSGGPMNEQF
>TRBV6-6
ASRKLRDTQETQY
>TRBV19
ASSIPLGVAERAF